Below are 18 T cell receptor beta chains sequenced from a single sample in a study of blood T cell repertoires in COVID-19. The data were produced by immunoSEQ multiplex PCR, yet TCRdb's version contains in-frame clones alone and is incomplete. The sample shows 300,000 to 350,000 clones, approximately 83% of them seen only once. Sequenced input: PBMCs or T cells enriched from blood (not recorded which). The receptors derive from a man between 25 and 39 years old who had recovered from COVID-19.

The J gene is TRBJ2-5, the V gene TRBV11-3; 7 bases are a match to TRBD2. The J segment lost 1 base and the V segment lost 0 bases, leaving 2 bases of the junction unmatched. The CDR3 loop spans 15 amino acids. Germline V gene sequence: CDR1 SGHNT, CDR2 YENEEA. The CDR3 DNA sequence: TGTGCCAGCAGCTTAGATTCTAGCGGCCAAGAGACCCAGTACTTC. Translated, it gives CASSLDSSGQETQYF.

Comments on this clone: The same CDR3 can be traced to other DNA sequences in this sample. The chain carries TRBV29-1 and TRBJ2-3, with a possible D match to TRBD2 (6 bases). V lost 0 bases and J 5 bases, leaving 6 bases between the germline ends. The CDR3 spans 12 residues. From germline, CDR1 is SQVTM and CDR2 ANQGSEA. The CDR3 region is CSVEEGGDTQYF. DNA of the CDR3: TGCAGCGTTGAAGAGGGGGGAGATACGCAGTATTTT.

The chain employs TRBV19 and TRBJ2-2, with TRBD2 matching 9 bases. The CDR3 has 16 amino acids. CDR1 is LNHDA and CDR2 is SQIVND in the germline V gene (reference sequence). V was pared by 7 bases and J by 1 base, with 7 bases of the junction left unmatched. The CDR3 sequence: CASTRPRGGNTGELFF. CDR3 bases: TGTGCCAGTACCCGTCCGCGGGGGGGGAACACCGGGGAGCTGTTTTTT.

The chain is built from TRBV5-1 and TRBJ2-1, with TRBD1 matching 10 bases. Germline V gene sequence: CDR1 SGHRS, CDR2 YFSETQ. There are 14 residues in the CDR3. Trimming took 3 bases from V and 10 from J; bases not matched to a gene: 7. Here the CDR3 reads CASSWGTGAREQFF. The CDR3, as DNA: TGCGCCAGCAGCTGGGGGACAGGGGCGCGGGAGCAGTTCTTC.

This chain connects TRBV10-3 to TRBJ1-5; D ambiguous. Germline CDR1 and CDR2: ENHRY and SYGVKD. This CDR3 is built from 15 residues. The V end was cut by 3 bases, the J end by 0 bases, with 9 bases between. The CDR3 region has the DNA TGTGCCATCAGTGATGCGGGAGGTAGCAATCAGCCCCAGCATTTT. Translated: CAISDAGGSNQPQHF.

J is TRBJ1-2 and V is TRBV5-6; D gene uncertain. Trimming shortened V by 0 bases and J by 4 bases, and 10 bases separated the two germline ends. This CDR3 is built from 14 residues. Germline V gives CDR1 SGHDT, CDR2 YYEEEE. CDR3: CASSLGVNVYGYTF. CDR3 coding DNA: TGTGCCAGCAGCTTGGGCGTGAACGTCTATGGCTACACCTTC. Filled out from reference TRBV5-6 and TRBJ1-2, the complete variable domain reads DAGVTQSPTHLIKTRGQQVTLRCSPKSGHDTVSWYQQALGQGPQFIFQYYEEEERQRGNFPDRFSGHQFPNYSSELNVNALLLGDSALYLCASSLGVNVYGYTFGSGTRLTVV.

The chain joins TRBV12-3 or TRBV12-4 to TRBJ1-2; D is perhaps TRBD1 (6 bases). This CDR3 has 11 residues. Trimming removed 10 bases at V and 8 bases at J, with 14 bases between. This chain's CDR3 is CAISGAPGYTF. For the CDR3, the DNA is TGTGCCATCTCAGGGGCGCCGGGCTACACCTTC.

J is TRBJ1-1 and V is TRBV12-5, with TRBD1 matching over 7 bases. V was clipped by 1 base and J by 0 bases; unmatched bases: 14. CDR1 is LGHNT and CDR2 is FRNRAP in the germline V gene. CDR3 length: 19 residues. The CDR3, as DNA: TGTGCTAGTGGTTTGGAACGGGGGGGACAGCAATATATGAACACTGAAGCTTTCTTT. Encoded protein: CASGLERGGQQYMNTEAFF.

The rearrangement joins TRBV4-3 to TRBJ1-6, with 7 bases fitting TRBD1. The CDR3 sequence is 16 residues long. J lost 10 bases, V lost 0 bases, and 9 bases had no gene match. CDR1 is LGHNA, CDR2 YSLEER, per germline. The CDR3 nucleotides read TGCGCCAGCAGCCAAGATGTCTTGTCAGGGGGATCACCCCTCCACTTT. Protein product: CASSQDVLSGGSPLHF.

CDR3 region: CASSPTGAVNIQYF. The DNA for the CDR3 is TGTGCCAGCAGCCCCACAGGGGCGGTAAACATTCAGTACTTC. The V call is TRBV3-1 (or the pseudogene TRBV3-2), the J call TRBJ2-4; 7 bases are a match to TRBD1. The V gene's germline CDR1 is LGHDT and CDR2 YNNKEL (reference sequence). The CDR3 is 14 residues long. J lost 6 bases, V lost 4 bases, and 6 bases had no gene match.

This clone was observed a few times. As DNA, the CDR3 is TGTGCCAGCAGCTTAGATCCCGGCACTGAAGCTTTCTTT. As protein: CASSLDPGTEAFF. The rearrangement joins TRBV7-2 to TRBJ1-1; no clear D gene. Trimming removed 1 base at V and 4 bases at J, with 7 bases between. Germline loops: CDR1 SGHTA, CDR2 FQGNSA. The CDR3 totals 13 residues.

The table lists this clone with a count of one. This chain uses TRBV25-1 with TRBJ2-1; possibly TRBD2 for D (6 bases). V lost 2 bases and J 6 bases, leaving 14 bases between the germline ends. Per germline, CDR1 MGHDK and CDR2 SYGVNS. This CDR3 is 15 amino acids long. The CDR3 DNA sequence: TGTGCCAGCAGTGAAGGGGCGGGAAAGGGCAATGAGCAGTTCTTC. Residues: CASSEGAGKGNEQFF. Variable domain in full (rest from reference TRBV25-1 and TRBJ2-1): EADIYQTPRYLVIGTGKKITLECSQTMGHDKMYWYQQDPGMELHLIHYSYGVNSTEKGDLSSESTVSRIRTEHFPLTLESARPSHTSQYLCASSEGAGKGNEQFFGPGTRLTVL.

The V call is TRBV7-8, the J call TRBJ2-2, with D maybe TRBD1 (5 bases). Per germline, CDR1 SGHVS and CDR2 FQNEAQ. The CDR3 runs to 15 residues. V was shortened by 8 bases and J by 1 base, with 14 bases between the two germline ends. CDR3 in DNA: TGTGCCAGCTGCAATTGGGGCCAGAACACCGGGGAGCTGTTTTTT. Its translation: CASCNWGQNTGELFF.

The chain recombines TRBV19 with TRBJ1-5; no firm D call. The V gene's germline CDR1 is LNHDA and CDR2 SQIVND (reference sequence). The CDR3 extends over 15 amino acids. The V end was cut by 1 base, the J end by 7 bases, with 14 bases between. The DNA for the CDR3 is TGTGCCAGTAGTATAGGGTTCGGGGAACGACAGCCCCAGCATTTT. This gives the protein CASSIGFGERQPQHF.

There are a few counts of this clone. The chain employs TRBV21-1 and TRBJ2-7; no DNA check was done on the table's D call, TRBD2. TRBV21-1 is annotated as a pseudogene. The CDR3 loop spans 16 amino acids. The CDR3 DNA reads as TGTGCCAGCAGCAAAGCTTGGGTCGGGAGCTCCTACGAGCAGTACTTC. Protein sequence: CASSKAWVGSSYEQYF.

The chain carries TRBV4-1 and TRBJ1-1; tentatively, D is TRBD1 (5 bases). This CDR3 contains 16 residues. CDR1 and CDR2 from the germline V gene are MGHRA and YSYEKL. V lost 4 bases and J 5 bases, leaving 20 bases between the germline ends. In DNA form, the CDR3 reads TGCGCCAGCAGCCGGGGCGGGGGAATGGGGAAGACTGAAGCTTTCTTT. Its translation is CASSRGGGMGKTEAFF.

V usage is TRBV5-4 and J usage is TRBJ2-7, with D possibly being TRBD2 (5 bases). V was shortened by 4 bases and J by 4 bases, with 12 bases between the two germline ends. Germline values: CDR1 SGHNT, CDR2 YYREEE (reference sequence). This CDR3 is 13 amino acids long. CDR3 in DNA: TGTGCCAGCAGCCCTGGTAGCGATTACGAGCAGTACTTC. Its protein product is CASSPGSDYEQYF.

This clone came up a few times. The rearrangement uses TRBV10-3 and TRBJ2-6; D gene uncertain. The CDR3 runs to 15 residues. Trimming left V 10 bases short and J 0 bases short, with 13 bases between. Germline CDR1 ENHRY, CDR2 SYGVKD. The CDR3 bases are TGTGCCACTTCCGCCCCGCGCTCTGGGGCCAACGTCCTGACTTTC. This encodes CATSAPRSGANVLTF.